These 6 T cell receptor beta chains originate from one sample sequenced in a study of molecular identifiers for immune sequencing clone quantification. TCRdb used MiXCR to reprocess the PCR reads, holding one entry per CDR3 protein. The sample records approximately 500,000 distinct CDR3 sequences, around 23% being singletons. Material for sequencing was naive CD8+ T cells from blood, with Jurkat cell RNA spiked in. Subset described: FACS-sorted CD8+CD4-CCR7+CD45RA+ naive T cells. The receptors originated from a human donor in good health. Some libraries in this study had Jurkat cell RNA spiked in.

As for this clonotype: A much larger clone differs from this one at a single base, so this may be a read error. The rearrangement joins TRBV6-6 to TRBJ2-7, with D tentatively TRBD1 or TRBD2 (5 bases each). The CDR3 length is 13 residues. Germline CDR1 reads MNHNY; CDR2 reads SVGAGI (reference sequence). V gave up 2 bases and J gave up 9 bases, with 14 bases separating them. DNA of the CDR3: TGTGCCAGCAGTTACGGGCCAGGGACCGGGCAGTACTTC. This gives the protein CASSYGPGTGQYF.

This clonotype was counted ten times or more. The V gene is TRBV28, the J gene TRBJ1-1; D is unclear. Trimming took 6 bases from V and 0 from J, leaving 11 bases between them. Germline CDR1 and CDR2: MDHEN and SYDVKM. This CDR3 spans 14 amino acids. Here the CDR3 DNA reads TGTGCCAGCAGGAGGGAAGCGATGAACACTGAAGCTTTCTTT. Encoded protein: CASRREAMNTEAFF. The variable domain in full, completed from reference TRBV28 and TRBJ1-1, reads DVKVTQSSRYLVKRTGEKVFLECVQDMDHENMFWYRQDPGLGLRLIYFSYDVKMKEKGDIPEGYSVSREKKERFSLILESASTNQTSMYLCASRREAMNTEAFFGQGTRLTVV.

For this clonotype: A read error is possible here, since a much larger clone lies one base away. The gene calls are TRBV15 and TRBJ2-5, with 8 bases matching TRBD1. Germline CDR1 is LNHNV and CDR2 is YYDKDF (reference sequence). This CDR3 is built from 14 residues. This chain's CDR3 is CSTSDRGTEETQYF. The CDR3, as DNA: TGTTCCACCTCCGACAGGGGCACGGAAGAGACCCAGTACTTC. The complete variable domain, with remaining parts taken from reference TRBV15 and TRBJ2-5, reads DAMVIQNPRYQVTQFGKPVTLSCSQTLNHNVMYWYQQKSSQAPKLLFHYYDKDFNNEADTPDNFQSRRPNTSFCFLDIRSPGLGDTAMYLCSTSDRGTEETQYFGPGTRLLVL.

This clonotype was picked up a small number of times. The chain links TRBV28 to TRBJ2-3, with 10 bases fitting TRBD2. CDR3 length: 18 amino acids. With 3 bases clipped from V and 9 bases from J, the junction kept 18 bases outside the gene matches. Germline CDR1 is MDHEN and CDR2 is SYDVKM. This chain's CDR3 is CASSFPAGLAGDLGTQYF. The CDR3 coding sequence is TGTGCCAGCAGTTTTCCCGCCGGGCTAGCGGGAGACCTGGGCACGCAGTATTTT.

The chain uses TRBV7-3 and TRBJ2-5; 7 positions match TRBD1. Germline-derived CDR1 and CDR2 are SGHTA and FQGTGA. Trimming at V came to 1 base and at J to 2 bases, leaving 7 bases not matched to a gene. The CDR3 extends over 16 amino acids. The CDR3 nucleotides read TGTGCCAGCAGCTTAATGGGACAGCCGAGTCAAGAGACCCAGTACTTC. This gives the protein CASSLMGQPSQETQYF.

This clonotype has a handful of counts. Relative to the germline gene, one junction end is altered; a read error may explain this. The chain uses TRBV5-3 and TRBJ2-5; the D gene is possibly TRBD2 (6 bases). TRBV5-3 is annotated as an ORF whose role is uncertain. The CDR3 spans 13 residues. Written as DNA, the CDR3 is TGTGCCAGCAGCTGGGGGGTTCCTGAGACCCAGTACTTC. Translating gives CASSWGVPETQYF.